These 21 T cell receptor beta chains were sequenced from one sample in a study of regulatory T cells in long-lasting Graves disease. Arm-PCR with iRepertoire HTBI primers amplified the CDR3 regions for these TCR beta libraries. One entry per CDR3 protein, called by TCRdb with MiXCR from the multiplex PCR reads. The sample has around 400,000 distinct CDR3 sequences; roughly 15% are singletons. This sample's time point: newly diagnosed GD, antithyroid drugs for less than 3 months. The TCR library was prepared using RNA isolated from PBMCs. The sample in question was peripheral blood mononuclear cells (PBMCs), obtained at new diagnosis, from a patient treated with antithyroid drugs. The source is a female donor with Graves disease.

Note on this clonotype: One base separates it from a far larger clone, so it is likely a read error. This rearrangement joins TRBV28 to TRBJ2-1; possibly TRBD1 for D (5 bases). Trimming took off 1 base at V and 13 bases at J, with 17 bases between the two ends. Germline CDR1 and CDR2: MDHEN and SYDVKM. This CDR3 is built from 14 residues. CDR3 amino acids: CASSLSGKILAQFF. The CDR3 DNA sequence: TGTGCCAGCAGTTTATCAGGGAAAATCTTGGCCCAGTTCTTC.

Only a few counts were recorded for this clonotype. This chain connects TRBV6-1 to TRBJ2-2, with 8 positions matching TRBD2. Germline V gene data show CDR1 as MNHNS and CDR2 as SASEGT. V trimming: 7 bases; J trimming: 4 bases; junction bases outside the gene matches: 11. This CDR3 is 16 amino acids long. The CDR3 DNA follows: TGTGCCAGCACATCCTTCAGCGGGAGAGGCACCGGGGAGCTGTTTTTT. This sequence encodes CASTSFSGRGTGELFF.

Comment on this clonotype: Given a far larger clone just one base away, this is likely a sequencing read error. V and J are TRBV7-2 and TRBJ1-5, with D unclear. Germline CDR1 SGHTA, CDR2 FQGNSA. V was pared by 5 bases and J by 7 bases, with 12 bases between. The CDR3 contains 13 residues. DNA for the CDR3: TGTACCAGCAGCCTGAGCGGGGTCCAGCCCCAGCATTTT. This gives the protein CTSSLSGVQPQHF. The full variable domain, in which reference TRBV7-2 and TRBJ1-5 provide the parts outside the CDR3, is GAGVSQSPSNKVTEKGKDVELRCDPISGHTALYWYRQSLGQGLEFLIYFQGNSAPDKSGLPSDRFSAERTGGSVSTLTIQRTQQEDSAVYLCTSSLSGVQPQHFGDGTRLSIL.

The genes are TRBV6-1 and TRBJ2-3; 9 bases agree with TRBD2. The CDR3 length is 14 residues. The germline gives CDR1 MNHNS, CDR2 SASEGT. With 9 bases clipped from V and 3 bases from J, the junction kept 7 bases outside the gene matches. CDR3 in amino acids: CASAASGATDTQYF. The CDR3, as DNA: TGTGCCAGTGCGGCTAGCGGGGCGACAGATACGCAGTATTTT.

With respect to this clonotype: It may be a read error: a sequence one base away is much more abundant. The CDR3 is CASSQSSSGRGCTYTEAFF. The CDR3 DNA follows: TGTGCCAGCAGCCAATCGAGTAGTGGCAGGGGCTGTACGTACACTGAAGCTTTCTTT. This chain connects TRBV16 to TRBJ1-1, with a tentative D call TRBD1 (6 bases). In germline, CDR1 is KGHSY, CDR2 FQNENV. The CDR3 is made up of 19 amino acids. Deletions cut 0 bases from V and 3 bases from J, with 23 bases between.

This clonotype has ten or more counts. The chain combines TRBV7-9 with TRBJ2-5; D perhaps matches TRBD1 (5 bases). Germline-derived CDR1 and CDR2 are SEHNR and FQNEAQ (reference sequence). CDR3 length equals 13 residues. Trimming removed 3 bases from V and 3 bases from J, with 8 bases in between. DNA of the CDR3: TGTGCCAGCAGCTTTCAGGGTAAAGAGACCCAGTACTTC. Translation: CASSFQGKETQYF.

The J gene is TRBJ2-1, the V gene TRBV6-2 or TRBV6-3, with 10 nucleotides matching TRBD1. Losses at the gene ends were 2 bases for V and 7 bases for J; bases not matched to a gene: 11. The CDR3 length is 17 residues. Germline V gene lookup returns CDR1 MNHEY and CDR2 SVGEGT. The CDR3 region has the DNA TGTGCCAGCAGTTACGAACGACCGGGACAGGGGTTGAATGAGCAGTTCTTC. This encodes CASSYERPGQGLNEQFF.

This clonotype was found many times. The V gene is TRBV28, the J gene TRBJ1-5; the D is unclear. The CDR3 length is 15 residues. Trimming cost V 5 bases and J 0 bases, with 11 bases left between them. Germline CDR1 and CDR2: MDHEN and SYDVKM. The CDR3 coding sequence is TGTGCCAGCAGTGACCGCAGGATTAGCAATCAGCCCCAGCATTTT. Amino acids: CASSDRRISNQPQHF.

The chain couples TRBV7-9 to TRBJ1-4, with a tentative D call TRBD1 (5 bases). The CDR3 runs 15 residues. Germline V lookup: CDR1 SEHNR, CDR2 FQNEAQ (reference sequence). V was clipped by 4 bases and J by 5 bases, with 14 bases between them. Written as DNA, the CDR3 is TGTGCCAGCAGCTCGAAGCAGGGAGGGAATGAAAAACTGTTTTTT. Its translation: CASSSKQGGNEKLFF. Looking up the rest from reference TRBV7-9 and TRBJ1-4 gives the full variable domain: DTGVSQNPRHKITKRGQNVTFRCDPISEHNRLYWYRQTLGQGPEFLTYFQNEAQLEKSRLLSDRFSAERPKGSFSTLEIQRTEQGDSAMYLCASSSKQGGNEKLFFGSGTQLSVL.

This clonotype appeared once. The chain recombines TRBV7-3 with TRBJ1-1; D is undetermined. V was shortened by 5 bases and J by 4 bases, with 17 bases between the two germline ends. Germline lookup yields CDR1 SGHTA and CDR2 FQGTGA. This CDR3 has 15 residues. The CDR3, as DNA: TGTGCCAGCAGCGCCGGTGCGTTAGAAGGCACTGAAGCTTTCTTT. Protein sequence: CASSAGALEGTEAFF.

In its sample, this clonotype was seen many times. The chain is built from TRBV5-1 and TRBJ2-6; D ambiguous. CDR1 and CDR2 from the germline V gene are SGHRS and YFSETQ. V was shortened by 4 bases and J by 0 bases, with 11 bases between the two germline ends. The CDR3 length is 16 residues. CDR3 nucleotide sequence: TGCGCCAGCAGCGGGCCGGTGCCCTCTGGGGCCAACGTCCTGACTTTC. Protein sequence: CASSGPVPSGANVLTF. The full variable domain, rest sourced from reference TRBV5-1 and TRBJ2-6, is KAGVTQTPRYLIKTRGQQVTLSCSPISGHRSVSWYQQTPGQGLQFLFEYFSETQRNKGNFPGRFSGRQFSNSRSEMNVSTLELGDSALYLCASSGPVPSGANVLTFGAGSRLTVL.

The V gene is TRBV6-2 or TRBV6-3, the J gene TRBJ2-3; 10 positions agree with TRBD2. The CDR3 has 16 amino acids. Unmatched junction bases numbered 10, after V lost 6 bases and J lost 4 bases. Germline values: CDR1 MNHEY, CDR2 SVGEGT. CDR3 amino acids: CASRQGPGLASDTQYF. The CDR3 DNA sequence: TGTGCCAGCAGACAGGGGCCGGGACTAGCGTCAGATACGCAGTATTTT.

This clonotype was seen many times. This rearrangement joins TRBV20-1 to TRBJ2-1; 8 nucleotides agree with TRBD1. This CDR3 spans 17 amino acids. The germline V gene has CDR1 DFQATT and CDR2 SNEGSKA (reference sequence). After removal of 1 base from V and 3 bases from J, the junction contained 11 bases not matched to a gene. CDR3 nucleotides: TGCAGTGCTAGAGCATACGGGACAGGACGATACTACAATGAGCAGTTCTTC. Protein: CSARAYGTGRYYNEQFF.

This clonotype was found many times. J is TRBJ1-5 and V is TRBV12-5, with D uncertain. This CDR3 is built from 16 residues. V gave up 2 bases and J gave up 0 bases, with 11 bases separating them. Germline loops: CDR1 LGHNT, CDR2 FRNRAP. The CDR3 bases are TGTGCTAGTGGTTTGTCAACGGGGTCTAGCAATCAGCCCCAGCATTTT. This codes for CASGLSTGSSNQPQHF.

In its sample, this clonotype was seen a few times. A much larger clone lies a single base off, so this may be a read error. As DNA, the CDR3 is TGTGCCAGCAGCCCTCCGGACAGCCCGTCTGAAGCTTTCTTT. Its translation is CASSPPDSPSEAFF. This rearrangement joins TRBV3-1 to TRBJ1-1; a weak D match, TRBD1 (6 bases). CDR3 length equals 14 residues. CDR1 is LGHDT, CDR2 YNNKEL, per germline (reference sequence). Between the trimmed V and J ends, which lost 4 bases and 6 bases, there was a span of 15 bases.

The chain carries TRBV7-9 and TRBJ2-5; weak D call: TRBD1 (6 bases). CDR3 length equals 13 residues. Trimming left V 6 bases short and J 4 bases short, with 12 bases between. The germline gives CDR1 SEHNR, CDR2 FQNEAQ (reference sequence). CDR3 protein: CASRFRGRETQYF. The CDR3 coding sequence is TGTGCCAGCAGGTTCAGGGGACGAGAGACCCAGTACTTC.

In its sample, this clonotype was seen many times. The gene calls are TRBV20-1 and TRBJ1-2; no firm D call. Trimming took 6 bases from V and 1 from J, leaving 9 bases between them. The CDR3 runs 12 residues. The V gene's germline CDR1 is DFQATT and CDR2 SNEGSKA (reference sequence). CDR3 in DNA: TGCAGTGCCGCGGGAGTTAACTATGGCTACACCTTC. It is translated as CSAAGVNYGYTF.

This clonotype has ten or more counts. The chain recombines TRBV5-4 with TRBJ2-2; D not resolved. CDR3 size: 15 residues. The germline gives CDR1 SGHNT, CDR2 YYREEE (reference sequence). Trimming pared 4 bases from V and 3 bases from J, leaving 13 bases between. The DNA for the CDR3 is TGTGCCAGCAGCCCCCCGGGCGGATACACCGGGGAGCTGTTTTTT. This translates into CASSPPGGYTGELFF.

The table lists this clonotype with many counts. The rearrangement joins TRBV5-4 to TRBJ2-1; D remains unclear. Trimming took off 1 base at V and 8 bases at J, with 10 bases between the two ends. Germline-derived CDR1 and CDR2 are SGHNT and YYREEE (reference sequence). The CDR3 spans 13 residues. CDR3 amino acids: CASSLSREDEQFF. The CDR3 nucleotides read TGTGCCAGCAGCTTGTCCCGCGAGGATGAGCAGTTCTTC.

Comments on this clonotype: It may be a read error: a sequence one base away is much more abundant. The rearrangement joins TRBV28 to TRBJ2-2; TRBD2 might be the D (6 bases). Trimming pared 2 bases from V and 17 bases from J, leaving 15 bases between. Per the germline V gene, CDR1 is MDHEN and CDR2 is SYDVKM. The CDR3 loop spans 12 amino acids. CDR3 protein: CASSLRSGGSFF. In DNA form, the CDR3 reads TGTGCCAGCAGTTTACGGTCCGGGGGTTCTTTTTTT.

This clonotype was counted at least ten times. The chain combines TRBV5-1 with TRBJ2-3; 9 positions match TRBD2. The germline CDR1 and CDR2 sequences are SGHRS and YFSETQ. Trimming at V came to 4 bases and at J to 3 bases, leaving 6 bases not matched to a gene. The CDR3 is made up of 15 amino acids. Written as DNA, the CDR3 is TGCGCCAGCAGCCCCCTGACTAGCGGTACAGATACGCAGTATTTT. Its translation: CASSPLTSGTDTQYF.